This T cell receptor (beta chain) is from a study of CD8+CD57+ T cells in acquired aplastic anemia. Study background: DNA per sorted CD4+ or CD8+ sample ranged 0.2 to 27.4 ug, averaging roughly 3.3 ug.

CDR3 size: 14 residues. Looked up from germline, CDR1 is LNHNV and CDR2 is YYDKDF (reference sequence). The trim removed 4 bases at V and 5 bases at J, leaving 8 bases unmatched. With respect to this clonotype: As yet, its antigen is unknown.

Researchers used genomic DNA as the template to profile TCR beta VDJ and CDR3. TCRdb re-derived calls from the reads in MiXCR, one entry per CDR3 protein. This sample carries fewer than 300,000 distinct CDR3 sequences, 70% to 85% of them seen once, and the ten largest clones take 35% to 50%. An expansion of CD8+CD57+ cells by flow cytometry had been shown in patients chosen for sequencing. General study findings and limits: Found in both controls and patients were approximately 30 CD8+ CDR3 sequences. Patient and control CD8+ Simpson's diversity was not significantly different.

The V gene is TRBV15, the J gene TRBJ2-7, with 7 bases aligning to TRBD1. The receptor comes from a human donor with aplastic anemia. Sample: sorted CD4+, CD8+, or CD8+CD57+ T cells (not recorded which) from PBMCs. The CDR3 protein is CATSTDRVGNEQYF. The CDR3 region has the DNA TGTGCCACCAGCACCGACAGGGTAGGAAACGAGCAGTACTTC.